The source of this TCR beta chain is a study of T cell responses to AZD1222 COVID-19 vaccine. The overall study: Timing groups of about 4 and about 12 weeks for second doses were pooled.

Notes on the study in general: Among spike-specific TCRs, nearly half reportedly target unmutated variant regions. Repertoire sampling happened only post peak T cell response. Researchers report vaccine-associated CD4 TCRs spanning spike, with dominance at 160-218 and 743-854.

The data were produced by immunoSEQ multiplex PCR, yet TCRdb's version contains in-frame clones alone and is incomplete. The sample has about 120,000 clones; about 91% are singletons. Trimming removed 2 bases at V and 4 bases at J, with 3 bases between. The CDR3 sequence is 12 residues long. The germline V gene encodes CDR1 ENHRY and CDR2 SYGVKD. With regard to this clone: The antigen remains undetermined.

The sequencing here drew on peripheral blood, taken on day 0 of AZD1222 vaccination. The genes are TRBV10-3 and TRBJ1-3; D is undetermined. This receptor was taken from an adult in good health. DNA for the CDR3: TGTGCCATCAGTGAGAGGGGAAACACCATATATTTT. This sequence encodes CAISERGNTIYF.